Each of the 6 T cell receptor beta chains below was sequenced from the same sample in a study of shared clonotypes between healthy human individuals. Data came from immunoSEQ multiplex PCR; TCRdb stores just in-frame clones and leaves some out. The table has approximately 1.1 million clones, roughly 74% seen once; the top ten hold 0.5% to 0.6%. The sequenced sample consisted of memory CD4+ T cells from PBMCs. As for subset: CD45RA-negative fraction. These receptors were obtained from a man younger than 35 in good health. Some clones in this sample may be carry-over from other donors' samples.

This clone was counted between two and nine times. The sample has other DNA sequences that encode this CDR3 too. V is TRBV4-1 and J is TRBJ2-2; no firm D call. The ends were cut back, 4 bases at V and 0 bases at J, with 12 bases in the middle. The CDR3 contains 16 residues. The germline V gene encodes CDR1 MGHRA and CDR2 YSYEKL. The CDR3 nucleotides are TGCGCCAGCAGCCTCCTCGGCGGCTCGAACACCGGGGAGCTGTTTTTT. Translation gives CASSLLGGSNTGELFF.

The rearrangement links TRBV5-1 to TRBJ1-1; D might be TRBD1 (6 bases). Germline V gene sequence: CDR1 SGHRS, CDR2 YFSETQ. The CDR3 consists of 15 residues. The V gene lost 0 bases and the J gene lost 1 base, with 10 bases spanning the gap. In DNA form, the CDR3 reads TGCGCCAGCAGCTTGGAGGGGGTGAGGAACACTGAAGCTTTCTTT. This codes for CASSLEGVRNTEAFF.

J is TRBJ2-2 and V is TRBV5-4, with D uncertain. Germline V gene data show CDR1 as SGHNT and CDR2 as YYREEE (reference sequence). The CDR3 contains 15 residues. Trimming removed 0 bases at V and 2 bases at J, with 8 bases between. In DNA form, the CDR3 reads TGTGCCAGCAGCTTGGGTTCCAGAAACACCGGGGAGCTGTTTTTT. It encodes CASSLGSRNTGELFF.

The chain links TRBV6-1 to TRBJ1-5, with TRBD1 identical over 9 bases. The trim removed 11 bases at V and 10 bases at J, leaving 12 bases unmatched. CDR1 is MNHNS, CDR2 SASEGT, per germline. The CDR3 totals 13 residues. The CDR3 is CASRYRGPYPQHF. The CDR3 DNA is TGTGCCTCCAGATACAGGGGGCCATACCCCCAGCATTTT.

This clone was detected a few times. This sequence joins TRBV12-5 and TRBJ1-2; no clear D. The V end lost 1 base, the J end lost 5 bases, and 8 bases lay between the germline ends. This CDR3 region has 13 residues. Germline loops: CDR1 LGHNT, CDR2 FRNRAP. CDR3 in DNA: TGTGCTAGTGGTTTGGGGACGATGTATGGCTACACCTTC. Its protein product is CASGLGTMYGYTF.

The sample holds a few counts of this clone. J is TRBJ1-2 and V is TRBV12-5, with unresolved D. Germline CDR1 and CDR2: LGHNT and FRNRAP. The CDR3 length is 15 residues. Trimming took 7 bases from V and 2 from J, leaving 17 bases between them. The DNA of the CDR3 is TGTGCTAGTGTCAAATACCGGACGGCGAACTATGGCTACACCTTC. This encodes CASVKYRTANYGYTF.